The T cell receptor (beta chain) described here comes from a study of blood T cell repertoires in COVID-19. Germline lookup yields CDR1 LGHDT and CDR2 YNNKEL (reference sequence). V lost 0 bases and J 8 bases, leaving 16 bases between the germline ends. The CDR3 covers 15 residues. Only in-frame clones appear in the TCRdb table, and some are missing; sequencing was by immunoSEQ multiplex PCR. The table has hundreds of thousands of clones, more than 75% seen once. The chain recombines TRBV3-1 (or the pseudogene TRBV3-2) with TRBJ1-2, with a possible D match to TRBD1 (5 bases). This clonotype was sampled from a woman younger than 30 who had recovered from COVID-19. Sequencing used peripheral blood. The CDR3 bases are TGTGCCAGCAGCCAAGATGGCAGGGCGATCGGGGGCTACACCTTC. Protein: CASSQDGRAIGGYTF.